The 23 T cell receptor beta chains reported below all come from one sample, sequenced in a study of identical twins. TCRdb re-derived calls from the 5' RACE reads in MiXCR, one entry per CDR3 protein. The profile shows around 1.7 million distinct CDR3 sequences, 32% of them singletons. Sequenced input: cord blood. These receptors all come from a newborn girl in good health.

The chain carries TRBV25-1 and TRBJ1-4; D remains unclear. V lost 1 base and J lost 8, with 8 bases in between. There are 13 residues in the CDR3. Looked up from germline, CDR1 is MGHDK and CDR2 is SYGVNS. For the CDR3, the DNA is TGTGCCAGCAGTGAATCACGCCCGGAAAAACTGTTTTTT. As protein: CASSESRPEKLFF.

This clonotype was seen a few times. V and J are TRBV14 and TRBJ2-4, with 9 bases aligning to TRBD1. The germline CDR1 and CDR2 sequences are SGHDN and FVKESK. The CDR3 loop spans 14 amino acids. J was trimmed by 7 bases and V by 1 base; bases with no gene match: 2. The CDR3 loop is CASSQVQGANIQYF. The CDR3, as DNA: TGTGCCAGCAGCCAAGTACAGGGGGCGAACATTCAGTACTTC. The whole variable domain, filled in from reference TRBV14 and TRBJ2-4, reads EAGVTQFPSHSVIEKGQTVTLRCDPISGHDNLYWYRRVMGKEIKFLLHFVKESKQDESGMPNNRFLAERTGGTYSTLKVQPAELEDSGVYFCASSQVQGANIQYFGAGTRLSVL.

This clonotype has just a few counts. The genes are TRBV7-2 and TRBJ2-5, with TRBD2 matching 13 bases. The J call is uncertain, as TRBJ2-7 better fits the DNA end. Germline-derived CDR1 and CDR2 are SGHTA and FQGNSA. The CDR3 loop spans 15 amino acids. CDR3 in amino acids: CASSRLTSGRNEQYF. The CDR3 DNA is TGTGCCAGCAGCCGCCTGACTAGCGGGAGGAACGAGCAGTACTTC.

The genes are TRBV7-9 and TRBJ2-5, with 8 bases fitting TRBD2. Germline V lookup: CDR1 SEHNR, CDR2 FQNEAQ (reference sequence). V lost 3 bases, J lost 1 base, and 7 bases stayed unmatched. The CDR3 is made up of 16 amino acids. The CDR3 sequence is CASSLPLTSGQETQYF. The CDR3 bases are TGTGCCAGCAGCTTGCCCCTTACTAGCGGCCAAGAGACCCAGTACTTC.

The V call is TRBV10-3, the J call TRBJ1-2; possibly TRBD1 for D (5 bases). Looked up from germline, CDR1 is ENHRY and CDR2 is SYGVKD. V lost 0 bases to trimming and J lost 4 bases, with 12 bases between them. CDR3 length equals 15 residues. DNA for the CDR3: TGTGCCATCAGTGAGTCGGGGCAGATGGTCTATGGCTACACCTTC. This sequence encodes CAISESGQMVYGYTF.

The CDR3 is CASKDRVTDTQYF. CDR3 nucleotides: TGTGCCAGCAAGGACAGGGTCACAGATACGCAGTATTTT. The V call is TRBV3-1, the J call TRBJ2-3; 8 bases fit TRBD1. V dropped 7 bases and J dropped 2; count of bases not matched to a gene: 2. CDR1 is LGHDT and CDR2 is YNNKEL in the germline V gene (reference sequence). This CDR3 comprises 13 residues.

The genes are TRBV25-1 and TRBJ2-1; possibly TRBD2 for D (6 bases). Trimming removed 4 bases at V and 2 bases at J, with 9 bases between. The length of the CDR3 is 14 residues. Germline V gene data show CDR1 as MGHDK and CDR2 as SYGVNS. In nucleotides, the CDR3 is TGTGCCAGCAGTGCCTGGACTACCTACAATGAGCAGTTCTTC. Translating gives CASSAWTTYNEQFF.

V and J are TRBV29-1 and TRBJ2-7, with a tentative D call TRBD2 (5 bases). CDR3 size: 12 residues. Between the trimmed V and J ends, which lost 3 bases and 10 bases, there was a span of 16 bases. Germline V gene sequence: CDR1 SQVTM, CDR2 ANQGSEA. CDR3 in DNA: TGCAGCGTTGAGAGGGTCCAAGAGCCCCAGTACTTC. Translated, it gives CSVERVQEPQYF.

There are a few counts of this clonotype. The CDR3 reads CASSQVPSGVQETQYF. DNA of the CDR3: TGTGCCAGCAGCCAAGTTCCCAGCGGGGTACAAGAGACCCAGTACTTC. The chain has TRBV3-1 and TRBJ2-5; 7 nucleotides align to TRBD2. Germline V gene lookup returns CDR1 LGHDT and CDR2 YNNKEL (reference sequence). Germline trimming cut 1 base from V and 2 bases from J; bases unmatched to any gene: 7. The CDR3 loop spans 16 amino acids.

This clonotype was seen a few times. CDR3 nucleotides: TGCGCCAGCAGCCGTAACGGGGCGGACAATCAGCCCCAGCATTTT. The encoded protein is CASSRNGADNQPQHF. V gene TRBV5-1 combines with J gene TRBJ1-5, with D perhaps matching TRBD1 (5 bases). Per germline, CDR1 SGHRS and CDR2 YFSETQ. The CDR3 covers 15 residues. Trimming took 4 bases from V and 3 from J, leaving 14 bases between them.

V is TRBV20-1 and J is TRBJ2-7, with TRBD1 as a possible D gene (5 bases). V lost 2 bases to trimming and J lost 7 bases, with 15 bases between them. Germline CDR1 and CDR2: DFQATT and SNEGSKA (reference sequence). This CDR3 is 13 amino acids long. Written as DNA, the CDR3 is TGCAGTGCTAGATGCAGGGCCCTGGGGGAGCAGTACTTC. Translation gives CSARCRALGEQYF.

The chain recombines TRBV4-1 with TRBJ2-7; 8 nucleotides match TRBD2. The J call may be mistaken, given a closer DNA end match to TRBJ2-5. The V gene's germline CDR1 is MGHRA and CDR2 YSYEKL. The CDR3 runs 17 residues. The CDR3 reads CASSQAKTSAVGETQYF. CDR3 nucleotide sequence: TGCGCCAGCAGCCAAGCTAAGACTAGCGCCGTGGGAGAGACCCAGTACTTC.

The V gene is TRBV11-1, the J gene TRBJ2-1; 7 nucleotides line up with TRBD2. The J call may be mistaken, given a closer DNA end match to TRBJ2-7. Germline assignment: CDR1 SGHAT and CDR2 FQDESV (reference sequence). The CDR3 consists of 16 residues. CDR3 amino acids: CASSLAKSGTYNEQYF. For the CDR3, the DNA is TGTGCCAGCAGCTTAGCGAAAAGCGGGACCTACAATGAGCAGTACTTC.

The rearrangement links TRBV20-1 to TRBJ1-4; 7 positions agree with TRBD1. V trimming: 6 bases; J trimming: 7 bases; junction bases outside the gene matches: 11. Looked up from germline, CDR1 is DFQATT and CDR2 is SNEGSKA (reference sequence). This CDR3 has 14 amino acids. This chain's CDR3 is CSAGTRQGGEKLFF. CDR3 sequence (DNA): TGCAGTGCCGGCACCCGACAGGGAGGTGAAAAACTGTTTTTT.

The CDR3 DNA follows: TGTGCCTGGAGTAGGGGACCTATAGAGTACTTC. Its translation is CAWSRGPIEYF. The chain carries TRBV30 and TRBJ2-7, with D perhaps matching TRBD1 or TRBD2 (5 bases each). V shed 2 bases and J shed 11 bases, with 13 bases lying between them. The CDR3 spans 11 residues. Per the germline V gene, CDR1 is GTSNPN and CDR2 is SVGIG (reference sequence). The whole variable domain, filled in from reference TRBV30 and TRBJ2-7, reads SQTIHQWPATLVQPVGSPLSLECTVEGTSNPNLYWYRQAAGRGLQLLFYSVGIGQISSEVPQNLSASRPQDRQFILSSKKLLLSDSGFYLCAWSRGPIEYFGPGTRLTVT.

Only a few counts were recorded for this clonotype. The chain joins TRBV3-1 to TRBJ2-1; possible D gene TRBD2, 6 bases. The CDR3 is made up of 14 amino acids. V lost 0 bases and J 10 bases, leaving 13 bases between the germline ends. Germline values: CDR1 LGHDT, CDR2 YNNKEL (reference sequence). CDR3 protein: CASSQDHRLGEQFF. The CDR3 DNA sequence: TGTGCCAGCAGCCAAGACCATAGACTAGGAGAGCAGTTCTTC.

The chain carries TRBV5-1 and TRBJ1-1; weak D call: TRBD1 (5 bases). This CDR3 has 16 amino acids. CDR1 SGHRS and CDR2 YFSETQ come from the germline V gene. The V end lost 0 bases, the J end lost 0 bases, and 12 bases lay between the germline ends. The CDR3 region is CASSLEQGGMNTEAFF. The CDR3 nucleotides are TGCGCCAGCAGCTTGGAGCAGGGCGGGATGAACACTGAAGCTTTCTTT.

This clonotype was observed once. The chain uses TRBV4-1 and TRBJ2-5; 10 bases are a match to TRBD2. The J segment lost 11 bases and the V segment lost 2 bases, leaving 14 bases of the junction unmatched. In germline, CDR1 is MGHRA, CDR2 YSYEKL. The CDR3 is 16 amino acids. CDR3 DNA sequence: TGCGCCAGCAGCCAATGGCGGCTAGCGGGAGCCGATGAGCAGTACTTC. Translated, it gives CASSQWRLAGADEQYF.

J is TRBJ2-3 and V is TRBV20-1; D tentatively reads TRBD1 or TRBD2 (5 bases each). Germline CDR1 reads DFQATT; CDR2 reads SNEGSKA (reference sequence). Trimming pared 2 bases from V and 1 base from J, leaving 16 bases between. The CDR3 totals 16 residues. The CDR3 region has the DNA TGCAGTGCTAGATCGGGGCTGGGGCTAGGCACAGATACGCAGTATTTT. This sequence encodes CSARSGLGLGTDTQYF.

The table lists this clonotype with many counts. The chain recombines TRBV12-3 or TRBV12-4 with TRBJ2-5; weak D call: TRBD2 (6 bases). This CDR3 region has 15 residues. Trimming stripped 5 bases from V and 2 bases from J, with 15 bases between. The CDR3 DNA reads TGTGCCAGCAGTCCTGGGACTCCCCTACAAGAGACCCAGTACTTC. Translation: CASSPGTPLQETQYF.

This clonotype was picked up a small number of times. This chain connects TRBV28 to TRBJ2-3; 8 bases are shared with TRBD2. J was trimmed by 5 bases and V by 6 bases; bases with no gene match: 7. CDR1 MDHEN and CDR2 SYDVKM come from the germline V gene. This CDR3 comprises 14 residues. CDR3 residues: CASRPSGRGDTQYF. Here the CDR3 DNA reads TGTGCCAGCAGACCTAGCGGGCGGGGAGATACGCAGTATTTT. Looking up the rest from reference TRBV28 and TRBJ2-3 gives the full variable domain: DVKVTQSSRYLVKRTGEKVFLECVQDMDHENMFWYRQDPGLGLRLIYFSYDVKMKEKGDIPEGYSVSREKKERFSLILESASTNQTSMYLCASRPSGRGDTQYFGPGTRLTVL.

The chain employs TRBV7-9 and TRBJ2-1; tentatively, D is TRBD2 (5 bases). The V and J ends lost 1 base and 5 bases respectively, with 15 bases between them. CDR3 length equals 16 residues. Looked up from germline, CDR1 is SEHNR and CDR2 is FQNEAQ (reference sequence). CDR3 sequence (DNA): TGTGCCAGCAGCTTAGGCGGTGGGAGTTCCCACAATGAGCAGTTCTTC. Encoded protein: CASSLGGGSSHNEQFF.

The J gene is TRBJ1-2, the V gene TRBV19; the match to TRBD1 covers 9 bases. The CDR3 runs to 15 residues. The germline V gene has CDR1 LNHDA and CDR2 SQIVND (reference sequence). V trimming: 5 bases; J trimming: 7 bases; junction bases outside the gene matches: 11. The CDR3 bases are TGTGCCAGTAGTCCTTCGTCCCGGGACAGGGCTGGCTACACCTTC. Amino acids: CASSPSSRDRAGYTF.